A single sample is the source of the 9 T cell receptor beta chains below, sequenced in a study of human T cells and chemical hapten exposure. MiXCR was run by TCRdb on the RACE reads, yielding one entry per CDR3 protein. Altogether around 340,000 distinct CDR3 sequences are present, roughly 6.9% being singletons, with the ten largest covering 7% to 10%. Time point reported: patch test 1, 2 weeks after DPC sensitization. Treatment indicated: therapeutic diphenylcyclopropenone sensitization with weekly scalp DPC. Sequenced material: whole blood, taken in connection with sensitization to the hapten diphenylcyclopropenone (DPC). The receptors were sampled from a woman aged 18-29 years with alopecia areata. Some clones in this sample may be carry-over from other donors' samples.

This clonotype appeared a few times. V and J are TRBV6-5 and TRBJ2-4; D tentatively reads TRBD1 or TRBD2 (5 bases each). Germline CDR1 reads MNHEY; CDR2 reads SVGAGI. Trimming left V 6 bases short and J 0 bases short, with 6 bases between. The CDR3 totals 13 residues. The CDR3 DNA is TGTGCCAGCAGCGGGGCAGCCAAAAACATTCAGTACTTC. This encodes CASSGAAKNIQYF.

This clonotype has a handful of counts. The rearrangement joins TRBV24-1 to TRBJ2-2; D unresolved. The CDR3 sequence is 16 residues long. The germline V gene has CDR1 KGHDR and CDR2 SFDVKD. The V end was cut by 3 bases, the J end by 4 bases, with 14 bases between. CDR3 coding DNA: TGTGCCACCAGTGATCAACGAAAAGGGTTCACCGGGGAGCTGTTTTTT. Its translation is CATSDQRKGFTGELFF.

This clonotype was detected a few times. J is TRBJ1-6 and V is TRBV7-6; a weak D match, TRBD1 (5 bases). The CDR3 consists of 14 residues. CDR1 and CDR2 (germline): SGHVS, FNYEAQ. V lost 4 bases and J 9 bases, leaving 13 bases between the germline ends. The CDR3 region has the DNA TGTGCCAGCAGCTCCAGGGTTAAGGGTTCACCCCTCCACTTT. This sequence encodes CASSSRVKGSPLHF.

The rearrangement uses TRBV7-6 and TRBJ2-7, with no clear D. Trimming removed 3 bases from V and 5 bases from J, with 11 bases in between. The germline CDR1 and CDR2 sequences are SGHVS and FNYEAQ. This CDR3 is built from 13 residues. The CDR3 DNA reads as TGTGCCAGCAGCTTCACCGCGGCGGACGAGCAGTACTTC. Translation: CASSFTAADEQYF.

This clonotype occurred a few times. The V gene is TRBV2, the J gene TRBJ2-1; 13 positions match TRBD2. CDR1 is SNHLY and CDR2 is FYNNEI in the germline V gene. The CDR3 has 14 amino acids. Unmatched junction bases numbered 9, after V lost 7 bases and J lost 12 bases. The DNA of the CDR3 is TGTGCCAGCACCGGACTAGCGGGGGTTCCTGGGCAGTTCTTC. It encodes CASTGLAGVPGQFF. The variable domain in full, with the rest retrieved from reference TRBV2 and TRBJ2-1, is EPEVTQTPSHQVTQMGQEVILRCVPISNHLYFYWYRQILGQKVEFLVSFYNNEISEKSEIFDDQFSVERPDGSNFTLKIRSTKLEDSAMYFCASTGLAGVPGQFFGPGTRLTVL.

The table lists this clonotype with a few counts. CDR3 DNA: TGTGCCAGCAGTCCCTGGGACAGGACCTACGAGCAGTACTTC. Residues: CASSPWDRTYEQYF. The V call is TRBV12-3 or TRBV12-4, the J call TRBJ2-7, with 8 bases lining up with TRBD1. This CDR3 contains 14 residues. J was trimmed by 2 bases and V by 5 bases; bases with no gene match: 5.

This clonotype was counted many times. This chain's CDR3 is CSAPTVTTSGGTDTQYF. CDR3 in DNA: TGCAGTGCCCCTACGGTGACGACTAGCGGGGGCACAGATACGCAGTATTTT. V and J are TRBV20-1 and TRBJ2-3; 11 positions agree with TRBD2. The CDR3 length is 17 residues. V was pared by 6 bases and J by 1 base, with 12 bases of the junction left unmatched. Germline V gene lookup returns CDR1 DFQATT and CDR2 SNEGSKA (reference sequence).

The rearrangement joins TRBV12-3 or TRBV12-4 to TRBJ2-1, with 13 bases fitting TRBD2. This CDR3 has 18 residues. Trimming removed 5 bases from V and 0 bases from J; junction bases left unmatched: 7. The CDR3 loop is CASSPGTSGASSYNEQFF. The CDR3 nucleotides read TGTGCCAGCAGTCCGGGGACTAGCGGGGCTAGCTCCTACAATGAGCAGTTCTTC.

This clonotype appeared many times. CDR3 sequence (DNA): TGTGCCAGCAGAATGGACAGGGCCTCCGAGCAGTACTTC. Its translation: CASRMDRASEQYF. The rearrangement uses TRBV6-5 and TRBJ2-7; 8 bases match TRBD1. The CDR3 sequence is 13 residues long. Unmatched junction bases numbered 7, after V lost 6 bases and J lost 6 bases. Per germline, CDR1 MNHEY and CDR2 SVGAGI.